Listed here are 15 T cell receptor beta chains from one sample, sequenced in a study of OX40 agonist ivuxolimab in advanced cancers. TCRdb's copy holds only in-frame clones and misses some; the assay was immunoSEQ multiplex PCR. The table includes over 60,000 clones, almost 85% detected once. Sequences were derived from CD4+ or CD8+ T cells sorted from blood, sampled in a trial of the OX40 agonist ivuxolimab. The receptors stem from an adult with an advanced solid tumor such as melanoma, head and neck, liver or kidney cancer.

The gene calls are TRBV6-5 and TRBJ2-3; perhaps TRBD2 as D (5 bases). Deletions cut 8 bases from V and 11 bases from J, with 17 bases between. CDR1 and CDR2 (germline): MNHEY, SVGAGI. This CDR3 spans 12 amino acids. CDR3 in amino acids: CASQTTGGEQYF. DNA for the CDR3: TGTGCCAGCCAGACTACCGGCGGAGAGCAGTATTTT.

The gene calls are TRBV19 and TRBJ2-1; 10 bases match TRBD2. The CDR3 is 15 amino acids. The trim removed 5 bases at V and 7 bases at J, leaving 8 bases unmatched. Germline V gene sequence: CDR1 LNHDA, CDR2 SQIVND (reference sequence). The DNA of the CDR3 is TGTGCCAGTAGTCTCAGCGGGGGGGCCGAAAATGAGCAGTTCTTC. It specifies CASSLSGGAENEQFF.

V usage is TRBV25-1 and J usage is TRBJ2-1, with D hard to call. This CDR3 has 15 residues. Germline V lookup: CDR1 MGHDK, CDR2 SYGVNS. V dropped 3 bases and J dropped 7 bases, with 16 bases sitting between them. The CDR3 DNA reads TGTGCCAGCAGTGAGCTTAGGCCAATTCAAAATGAGCAGTTCTTC. Translated, it gives CASSELRPIQNEQFF. The full variable domain, with the rest looked up from reference TRBV25-1 and TRBJ2-1, is EADIYQTPRYLVIGTGKKITLECSQTMGHDKMYWYQQDPGMELHLIHYSYGVNSTEKGDLSSESTVSRIRTEHFPLTLESARPSHTSQYLCASSELRPIQNEQFFGPGTRLTVL.

This clone was counted once. The chain uses TRBV18 and TRBJ1-1, with 7 nucleotides matching TRBD1. The CDR3 covers 14 residues. CDR1 and CDR2 (germline): KGHSH, LQKENI. V was pared by 4 bases and J by 1 base, with 3 bases of the junction left unmatched. CDR3 coding DNA: TGTGCCAGCTCACGGCAGGGGGGGAACACTGAAGCTTTCTTT. This encodes CASSRQGGNTEAFF.

The chain links TRBV5-4 to TRBJ1-2; TRBD1 aligns across 7 bases. The germline CDR1 and CDR2 sequences are SGHNT and YYREEE (reference sequence). Unmatched junction bases numbered 16, after V lost 6 bases and J lost 8 bases. There are 15 residues in the CDR3. The chain's CDR3 is CASTGTESPSRGYTF. CDR3 nucleotides: TGTGCCAGCACCGGGACAGAATCCCCGTCAAGGGGCTACACCTTC.

The V and J genes are TRBV4-3 and TRBJ1-5; D is undetermined. Germline assignment: CDR1 LGHNA and CDR2 YSLEER. V was shortened by 0 bases and J by 4 bases, with 10 bases between the two germline ends. The CDR3 has 15 amino acids. CDR3 region: CASSQDNGFNQPQHF. In DNA form, the CDR3 reads TGCGCCAGCAGCCAAGATAACGGGTTTAATCAGCCCCAGCATTTT.

The V and J genes are TRBV7-3 and TRBJ1-5; tentatively, D is TRBD1 (5 bases). The CDR3 has 13 residues. Trimming removed 5 bases at V and 10 bases at J, with 15 bases between. CDR1 SGHTA and CDR2 FQGTGA come from the germline V gene. CDR3 sequence (DNA): TGTGCCAGCAGCCCGGCCACAGGCCATCCCCAGCATTTT. It yields the protein CASSPATGHPQHF.

The chain has TRBV7-2 and TRBJ1-2; no definite D call. The CDR3 sequence is 15 residues long. Germline V lookup: CDR1 SGHTA, CDR2 FQGNSA. V lost 3 bases and J 6 bases, leaving 17 bases between the germline ends. CDR3 coding DNA: TGTGCCAGCAGCTTGGGTCAAGGAGGTCGACATGGCTACACCTTC. The encoded protein is CASSLGQGGRHGYTF. Together with reference TRBV7-2 and TRBJ1-2, the CDR3 gives the full variable domain: GAGVSQSPSNKVTEKGKDVELRCDPISGHTALYWYRQSLGQGLEFLIYFQGNSAPDKSGLPSDRFSAERTGGSVSTLTIQRTQQEDSAVYLCASSLGQGGRHGYTFGSGTRLTVV.

The V gene is TRBV10-3, the J gene TRBJ2-1; 12 nucleotides match TRBD2. This CDR3 contains 15 residues. V lost 4 bases, J lost 4 bases, and 2 bases stayed unmatched. Germline assignment: CDR1 ENHRY and CDR2 SYGVKD. DNA of the CDR3: TGTGCCATCAGTGGACTAGCGGGAGTGTACAATGAGCAGTTCTTC. Amino acid sequence: CAISGLAGVYNEQFF.

The chain uses TRBV6-5 and TRBJ1-2; D unresolved. This CDR3 region has 15 residues. Germline-derived CDR1 and CDR2 are MNHEY and SVGAGI. The V and J ends lost 4 bases and 4 bases respectively, with 16 bases between them. The CDR3 here is CASSSNNGVGYGYTF. CDR3 DNA: TGTGCCAGCAGTTCAAACAACGGTGTGGGCTATGGCTACACCTTC.

This chain links TRBV6-1 with TRBJ2-3; 8 nucleotides align to TRBD1. This CDR3 has 15 residues. In germline, CDR1 is MNHNS, CDR2 SASEGT. Trimming at V came to 5 bases and at J to 2 bases, leaving 6 bases not matched to a gene. Here the CDR3 DNA reads TGTGCCAGCAGTCCACAGGACAGGGACACAGATACGCAGTATTTT. It is translated as CASSPQDRDTDTQYF.

This clone came up a few times. The chain carries TRBV7-3 and TRBJ2-2; 9 nucleotides line up with TRBD2. The CDR3 has 17 amino acids. Per germline, CDR1 SGHTA and CDR2 FQGTGA. The trim removed 5 bases at V and 2 bases at J, leaving 9 bases unmatched. CDR3 sequence: CASSPTRLAANTGELFF. The CDR3 DNA follows: TGTGCCAGCAGCCCCACCCGACTAGCGGCCAACACCGGGGAGCTGTTTTTT.

This sequence joins TRBV11-2 and TRBJ2-3; D is perhaps TRBD1 or TRBD2 (6 bases each). V gave up 1 base and J gave up 3 bases, with 14 bases separating them. This CDR3 is 16 amino acids long. Germline V lookup: CDR1 SGHAT, CDR2 FQNNGV. The DNA for the CDR3 is TGTGCCAGCAGCTTAGTTAGCGGAGGGGGAACAGATACGCAGTATTTT. The encoded protein is CASSLVSGGGTDTQYF.

The chain links TRBV11-2 to TRBJ2-7; 7 bases line up with TRBD1. The trim removed 6 bases at V and 0 bases at J, leaving 8 bases unmatched. There are 15 residues in the CDR3. Germline-derived CDR1 and CDR2 are SGHAT and FQNNGV. CDR3 DNA sequence: TGTGCCAGCAGGCCGGGACAGCTCTCCTCCTACGAGCAGTACTTC. It specifies CASRPGQLSSYEQYF.

V gene TRBV7-3 combines with J gene TRBJ1-2; 7 nucleotides match TRBD1. This CDR3 contains 14 residues. Losses at the gene ends were 5 bases for V and 0 bases for J; bases not matched to a gene: 3. Germline lookup yields CDR1 SGHTA and CDR2 FQGTGA. The CDR3 DNA is TGTGCCAGCAGCCCCGGGACAGCTAACTATGGCTACACCTTC. It is translated as CASSPGTANYGYTF.